The sequence of this T cell receptor (beta chain) was determined in a study of T cell responses to AZD1222 COVID-19 vaccine. The CDR3 runs to 13 residues. J was trimmed by 7 bases and V by 9 bases; bases with no gene match: 4. General observations from the study: When two AZD1222 doses had been given, Spike-specific TCR breadth and depth rose.

TCRdb's table, derived via immunoSEQ multiplex PCR, lists solely in-frame clones and lacks some. There are 80,000 or so clones in the sample; roughly 85% occur only once, and over 1.2% lies in the top ten. This clone came up a few times. Its target is not known. The receptor's source is an adult in good health. The rearrangement joins TRBV12-3 or TRBV12-4 to TRBJ1-6; TRBD1 matches 9 bases. The sequencing here drew on peripheral blood, taken on day 0 of AZD1222 vaccination. For the CDR3, the DNA is TGTGCCAGTCACAGGGGGCAGAATTCACCCCTCCACTTT. Translating gives CASHRGQNSPLHF.